What follows are 26 T cell receptor beta chains derived from one specimen sequenced in a study of cytomegalovirus exposure and HLA in healthy donors. A multiplex PCR was run with 60 Vbeta primers and 13 Jbeta primers. The table came from immunoSEQ multiplex PCR; TCRdb's copy has only in-frame clones and leaves some out. The table has 150,000 to 250,000 clones, approximately 78% seen once. Sequencing input: PBMCs. Receptors were obtained from a woman in her forties or fifties in good health and CMV-seropositive.

The J gene is TRBJ1-2, the V gene TRBV7-9; D is undetermined. This CDR3 contains 11 residues. Germline CDR1 reads SEHNR; CDR2 reads FQNEAQ (reference sequence). V was shortened by 5 bases and J by 8 bases, with 9 bases between the two germline ends. The CDR3 sequence: CASSELGGYTF. The CDR3 coding sequence is TGTGCCAGCAGCGAACTAGGAGGCTACACCTTC.

The chain recombines TRBV7-9 with TRBJ2-5, with TRBD1 identical over 8 bases. The CDR3 is 14 residues long. J gave up 0 bases and V 3 bases, and 0 bases lay outside the gene matches. In germline, CDR1 is SEHNR, CDR2 FQNEAQ (reference sequence). The DNA of the CDR3 is TGTGCCAGCAGCTTGGACAGGGACCAAGAGACCCAGTACTTC. It is translated as CASSLDRDQETQYF.

The CDR3 spells CAWGADQPQHF. CDR3 nucleotide sequence: TGTGCCTGGGGAGCCGATCAGCCCCAGCATTTT. This chain links TRBV30 with TRBJ1-5; D is ambiguous. Trimming pared 5 bases from V and 5 bases from J, leaving 7 bases between. Germline V gene lookup returns CDR1 GTSNPN and CDR2 SVGIG (reference sequence). CDR3 size: 11 residues.

The chain recombines TRBV7-2 with TRBJ2-3; 10 positions match TRBD2. With V trimmed by 5 bases and J by 9 bases, 8 bases remained unmatched. The germline V gene encodes CDR1 SGHTA and CDR2 FQGNSA. This CDR3 spans 14 amino acids. In nucleotides, the CDR3 is TGTGCCAGCAGCCCTACCTTAGCGGGGGGAACGCAGTATTTT. It is translated as CASSPTLAGGTQYF.

The chain recombines TRBV9 with TRBJ2-5; perhaps TRBD2 as D (5 bases). With 1 base removed from V and 7 bases from J, the gap between germline ends came to 11 bases. This CDR3 has 13 amino acids. Germline CDR1 SGDLS, CDR2 YYNGEE. This CDR3 reads CASSVQLGGTQYF. CDR3 sequence (DNA): TGTGCCAGCAGCGTACAACTAGGTGGGACCCAGTACTTC.

In this sample, this clone turned up once. Other DNA sequences in this specimen translate into the identical CDR3. The CDR3 DNA reads TGTGCCAGCAGCTTAGTTGGCGGGAGCTCCTACAATGAGCAGTTCTTC. It is translated as CASSLVGGSSYNEQFF. The rearrangement uses TRBV7-2 and TRBJ2-1; 7 bases fit TRBD2. The CDR3 is made up of 16 amino acids. Losses at the gene ends were 1 base for V and 0 bases for J; bases not matched to a gene: 3. The germline V gene encodes CDR1 SGHTA and CDR2 FQGNSA. The full variable domain, completed using reference TRBV7-2 and TRBJ2-1, is GAGVSQSPSNKVTEKGKDVELRCDPISGHTALYWYRQSLGQGLEFLIYFQGNSAPDKSGLPSDRFSAERTGGSVSTLTIQRTQQEDSAVYLCASSLVGGSSYNEQFFGPGTRLTVL.

V usage is TRBV28 and J usage is TRBJ2-7, with 11 bases identical to TRBD2. The germline V gene encodes CDR1 MDHEN and CDR2 SYDVKM. V shed 1 base, J shed 1 base, and the junction held 24 bases outside the gene matches. The CDR3 length is 23 residues. The chain's CDR3 is CASSLLVARTGLAGDQISYEQYF. Written as DNA, the CDR3 is TGTGCCAGCAGTTTATTAGTCGCCCGGACCGGACTAGCGGGCGATCAAATTTCCTACGAGCAGTACTTC. The complete variable domain, with remaining parts taken from reference TRBV28 and TRBJ2-7, reads DVKVTQSSRYLVKRTGEKVFLECVQDMDHENMFWYRQDPGLGLRLIYFSYDVKMKEKGDIPEGYSVSREKKERFSLILESASTNQTSMYLCASSLLVARTGLAGDQISYEQYFGPGTRLTVT.

The CDR3 loop is CASRQGQGLLSGNTIYF. The CDR3 coding sequence is TGTGCCAGCAGACAGGGACAGGGCTTACTCTCTGGAAACACCATATATTTT. The rearrangement joins TRBV27 to TRBJ1-3; 9 bases match TRBD1. Germline CDR1 reads MNHEY; CDR2 reads SMNVEV (reference sequence). The CDR3 is 17 amino acids. The junction had 9 bases not matched to a gene; V was cut back by 6 bases and J by 0 bases.

This rearrangement joins TRBV28 to TRBJ1-2; D is unresolved. Germline CDR1 MDHEN, CDR2 SYDVKM. This CDR3 comprises 14 residues. Trimming shortened V by 4 bases and J by 4 bases, and 13 bases separated the two germline ends. The CDR3 nucleotides are TGTGCCAGCAGTTATCAAGCGGCGGCCTATGGCTACACCTTC. It translates to CASSYQAAAYGYTF.

This clone was recorded only once. The V gene is TRBV28, the J gene TRBJ2-7, with 10 bases identical to TRBD2. Unmatched junction bases numbered 8, after V lost 6 bases and J lost 6 bases. The CDR3 covers 14 residues. CDR1 is MDHEN and CDR2 is SYDVKM in the germline V gene. The CDR3 sequence: CASSSSGRGPEQYF. The CDR3 bases are TGTGCCAGCAGCTCTAGCGGGAGAGGCCCCGAGCAGTACTTC.

The chain joins TRBV18 to TRBJ2-1, with D perhaps TRBD1 (6 bases). The V gene lost 3 bases and the J gene lost 1 base, with 10 bases spanning the gap. The V gene's germline CDR1 is KGHSH and CDR2 LQKENI. CDR3 length equals 15 residues. The CDR3 DNA is TGTGCCAGCTCACCCAACAGGGATTCCTACAATGAGCAGTTCTTC. Its protein is CASSPNRDSYNEQFF.

V usage is TRBV6-5 and J usage is TRBJ2-1, with D perhaps matching TRBD2 (7 bases). This CDR3 has 13 amino acids. Germline CDR1 reads MNHEY; CDR2 reads SVGAGI. The V and J ends lost 4 bases and 10 bases respectively, with 14 bases between them. The CDR3 DNA sequence: TGTGCCAGCAGTTGGGGGGGGGCTCTGGAGCAGTTCTTC. It yields the protein CASSWGGALEQFF.

The chain recombines TRBV6-1 with TRBJ2-6; TRBD2 aligns across 9 bases. The CDR3 has 18 amino acids. In germline, CDR1 is MNHNS, CDR2 SASEGT. V dropped 4 bases and J dropped 4; count of bases not matched to a gene: 11. The CDR3 reads CASSGPAGGLPGANVLTF. The CDR3 nucleotides are TGTGCCAGCAGTGGCCCGGCGGGAGGGCTCCCGGGGGCCAACGTCCTGACTTTC.

This chain links TRBV19 with TRBJ1-2; possibly TRBD1 for D (6 bases). With 8 bases removed from V and 3 bases from J, the gap between germline ends came to 13 bases. Germline CDR1 reads LNHDA; CDR2 reads SQIVND (reference sequence). CDR3 length: 13 amino acids. The CDR3 is CASSEGGDYGYTF. The DNA of the CDR3 is TGTGCCAGTTCGGAAGGGGGTGACTATGGCTACACCTTC.

This sequence joins TRBV5-6 and TRBJ2-1; tentative D call: TRBD2 (7 bases). V lost 4 bases and J 8 bases, leaving 19 bases between the germline ends. Germline V gives CDR1 SGHDT, CDR2 YYEEEE. The CDR3 loop spans 15 amino acids. This CDR3 reads CASSAFRGGQDEQFF. The CDR3 DNA sequence: TGTGCCAGCAGCGCGTTTAGGGGGGGCCAGGATGAGCAGTTCTTC.

V gene TRBV4-3 combines with J gene TRBJ1-5; maybe TRBD1 (5 bases). Germline V gene data show CDR1 as LGHNA and CDR2 as YSLEER. CDR3 size: 14 residues. The V gene lost 1 base and the J gene lost 6 bases, with 10 bases spanning the gap. The CDR3: CASSQGTGGQPQHF. Written as DNA, the CDR3 is TGCGCCAGCAGCCAAGGGACGGGGGGTCAGCCCCAGCATTTT.

The V and J genes are TRBV5-6 and TRBJ1-1; possibly TRBD1 for D (5 bases). Germline V lookup: CDR1 SGHDT, CDR2 YYEEEE. V shed 5 bases and J shed 4 bases, with 18 bases lying between them. The CDR3 spans 15 residues. The CDR3 sequence is CASRGPREDGTEAFF. The DNA of the CDR3 is TGTGCCAGCAGGGGGCCGAGGGAGGACGGCACTGAAGCTTTCTTT.

The chain recombines TRBV7-9 with TRBJ1-4; possibly TRBD1 for D (6 bases). The germline CDR1 and CDR2 sequences are SEHNR and FQNEAQ (reference sequence). V shed 5 bases and J shed 8 bases, with 18 bases lying between them. The CDR3 spans 15 residues. The CDR3 coding sequence is TGTGCCAGCAGCCCATCGGGGGGCGTAGACGAAAAACTGTTTTTT. Its protein product is CASSPSGGVDEKLFF.

The chain recombines TRBV11-2 with TRBJ2-1; 9 bases fit TRBD2. V was clipped by 0 bases and J by 6 bases; unmatched bases: 9. The CDR3 totals 17 residues. The germline CDR1 and CDR2 sequences are SGHAT and FQNNGV. The CDR3 here is CASSLDRLGSGGNEQFF. CDR3 in DNA: TGTGCCAGCAGCTTAGATCGACTAGGTAGCGGGGGCAATGAGCAGTTCTTC.

The chain recombines TRBV7-9 with TRBJ1-6; D is unclear. Germline values: CDR1 SEHNR, CDR2 FQNEAQ (reference sequence). V lost 2 bases and J lost 7, with 6 bases in between. This CDR3 has 13 amino acids. CDR3 protein: CASSLSGNSPLHF. Written as DNA, the CDR3 is TGTGCCAGCAGCTTATCGGGGAATTCACCCCTCCACTTT.

The V gene is TRBV7-8, the J gene TRBJ2-7; D may be TRBD2 (5 bases). Per germline, CDR1 SGHVS and CDR2 FQNEAQ. This CDR3 region has 13 residues. V was cut by 0 bases and J by 6 bases, with 9 bases left in between. The CDR3 protein is CASSLAGGREQYF. Written as DNA, the CDR3 is TGTGCCAGCAGCTTAGCAGGAGGACGCGAGCAGTACTTC.

The rearrangement links TRBV7-9 to TRBJ2-6; 7 bases line up with TRBD1. Germline CDR1 SEHNR, CDR2 FQNEAQ (reference sequence). The junction had 2 bases not matched to a gene; V was cut back by 1 base and J by 2 bases. CDR3 length: 16 amino acids. In DNA, the CDR3 is TGTGCCAGCAGCTTAGGAGGGGGCGCTGGGGCCAACGTCCTGACTTTC. Its translation: CASSLGGGAGANVLTF.

This clone has only a few counts. V gene TRBV5-6 combines with J gene TRBJ2-3; D is perhaps TRBD2 (6 bases). Trimming removed 5 bases from V and 4 bases from J, with 17 bases in between. Germline CDR1 and CDR2: SGHDT and YYEEEE. The length of the CDR3 is 15 residues. The DNA of the CDR3 is TGTGCCAGCAGACGGGACTCCCGGAGGGCAGATACGCAGTATTTT. Translated: CASRRDSRRADTQYF.

The chain uses TRBV28 and TRBJ1-4; 7 nucleotides align to TRBD1. The germline gives CDR1 MDHEN, CDR2 SYDVKM. CDR3 length: 13 residues. J gave up 6 bases and V 8 bases, and 6 bases lay outside the gene matches. The CDR3 loop is CASQGQYYEKLFF. As DNA, the CDR3 is TGTGCCAGCCAGGGACAGTATTATGAAAAACTGTTTTTT.

This clone was counted a few times. The chain combines TRBV2 with TRBJ2-7, with 11 nucleotides matching TRBD2. The J segment lost 2 bases and the V segment lost 4 bases, leaving 10 bases of the junction unmatched. CDR1 is SNHLY, CDR2 FYNNEI, per germline. CDR3 length: 17 amino acids. The DNA of the CDR3 is TGTGCCAGCAGTGCTACCGGGACTAGCGGCCTCGCCTACGAGCAGTACTTC. Translating gives CASSATGTSGLAYEQYF.

V usage is TRBV28 and J usage is TRBJ1-2, with 7 bases identical to TRBD1. Germline lookup yields CDR1 MDHEN and CDR2 SYDVKM. The trim removed 2 bases at V and 6 bases at J, leaving 6 bases unmatched. The CDR3 totals 14 residues. Here the CDR3 DNA reads TGTGCCAGCAGTTTAGGGCGCCAGGGGGATGGCTACACCTTC. Translated, it gives CASSLGRQGDGYTF.